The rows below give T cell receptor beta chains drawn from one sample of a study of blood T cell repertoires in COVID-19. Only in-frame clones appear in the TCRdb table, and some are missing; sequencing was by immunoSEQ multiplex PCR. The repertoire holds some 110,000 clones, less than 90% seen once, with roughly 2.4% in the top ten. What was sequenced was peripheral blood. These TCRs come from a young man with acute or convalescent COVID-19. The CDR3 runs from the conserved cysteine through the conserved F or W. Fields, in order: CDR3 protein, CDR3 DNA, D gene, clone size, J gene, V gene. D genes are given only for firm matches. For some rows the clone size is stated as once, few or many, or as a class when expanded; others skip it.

CDR3aa: CASSEGGDNYEQYF; CDR3nt: TGTGCCAGCAGTGAGGGGGGGGACAACTACGAGCAGTACTTC; d_gene: .; abundance: .; j_gene: TRBJ2-7; v_gene: TRBV6-2/TRBV6-3
CDR3aa: CASSPMAGVTEAFF; CDR3nt: TGTGCCAGCAGTCCCATGGCAGGGGTGACTGAAGCTTTCTTT; d_gene: .; abundance: .; j_gene: TRBJ1-1; v_gene: TRBV6-5
CDR3aa: CASSVDRNYGYTF; CDR3nt: TGTGCCAGCAGCGTCGACAGGAACTATGGCTACACCTTC; d_gene: .; abundance: .; j_gene: TRBJ1-2; v_gene: TRBV9
CDR3aa: CAWSLGGGADTQYF; CDR3nt: TGTGCCTGGAGTCTAGGGGGGGGTGCAGATACGCAGTATTTT; d_gene: .; abundance: .; j_gene: TRBJ2-3; v_gene: TRBV30
CDR3aa: CAISVETYTGELFF; CDR3nt: TGTGCCATCAGTGTAGAGACTTACACCGGGGAGCTGTTTTTT; d_gene: .; abundance: once; j_gene: TRBJ2-2; v_gene: TRBV10-3
CDR3aa: CASSSGRGNGYTF; CDR3nt: TGTGCCAGCAGTTCCGGCCGGGGAAATGGCTACACCTTC; d_gene: .; abundance: once; j_gene: TRBJ1-2; v_gene: TRBV6-1
CDR3aa: CASSFSLAEGLQYF; CDR3nt: TGTGCCAGCAGCTTTTCACTAGCGGAGGGGCTTCAGTACTTC; d_gene: TRBD2; abundance: .; j_gene: TRBJ2-4; v_gene: TRBV7-9
CDR3aa: CASSLRQARSGANVLTF; CDR3nt: TGTGCCAGCAGCCTACGACAGGCCCGCTCTGGGGCCAACGTCCTGACTTTC; d_gene: .; abundance: .; j_gene: TRBJ2-6; v_gene: TRBV7-8
CDR3aa: CASSGTGRETQYF; CDR3nt: TGTGCCAGCAGTGGGACAGGGCGGGAGACCCAGTACTTC; d_gene: TRBD1; abundance: few; j_gene: TRBJ2-5; v_gene: TRBV12-3/TRBV12-4
CDR3aa: CACRSGQGGSYNSPLHF; CDR3nt: TGTGCCTGTCGGTCCGGACAGGGAGGCTCCTATAATTCACCCCTCCACTTT; d_gene: TRBD1; abundance: .; j_gene: TRBJ1-6; v_gene: TRBV30
CDR3aa: CASSPGQQPQHF; CDR3nt: TGTGCCAGCAGCCCGGGACAGCAGCCCCAGCATTTT; d_gene: TRBD1; abundance: .; j_gene: TRBJ1-5; v_gene: TRBV7-9
CDR3aa: CASSLRGVTYEQYF; CDR3nt: TGTGCCAGCAGCCTCAGGGGGGTAACCTACGAGCAGTACTTC; d_gene: .; abundance: .; j_gene: TRBJ2-7; v_gene: TRBV11-2
CDR3aa: CASRLTGGASEAFF; CDR3nt: TGTGCCAGTAGATTAACAGGGGGCGCCTCTGAAGCTTTCTTT; d_gene: TRBD1; abundance: once; j_gene: TRBJ1-1; v_gene: TRBV19
CDR3aa: CASRGDSEKLFF; CDR3nt: TGTGCCAGCAGGGGGGACAGTGAAAAACTGTTTTTT; d_gene: TRBD1; abundance: .; j_gene: TRBJ1-4; v_gene: TRBV2
CDR3aa: CASSTSGMGETQYF; CDR3nt: TGTGCCAGCTCAACTAGCGGGATGGGGGAGACCCAGTACTTC; d_gene: TRBD2; abundance: .; j_gene: TRBJ2-5; v_gene: TRBV18
CDR3aa: CASSSTGGGNTGELFF; CDR3nt: TGTGCCAGCAGTTCCACTGGCGGGGGAAACACCGGGGAGCTGTTTTTT; d_gene: TRBD2; abundance: once; j_gene: TRBJ2-2; v_gene: TRBV6-5
CDR3aa: CASRGLTGEAFF; CDR3nt: TGTGCCAGTAGAGGACTTACGGGTGAAGCTTTCTTT; d_gene: .; abundance: .; j_gene: TRBJ1-1; v_gene: TRBV19
CDR3aa: CASSQGGRGREKLFF; CDR3nt: TGTGCCAGCAGCCAAGGGGGCAGGGGGCGCGAAAAACTGTTTTTT; d_gene: TRBD1; abundance: .; j_gene: TRBJ1-4; v_gene: TRBV3-1/TRBV3-2
CDR3aa: CAISTTSDQPQHF; CDR3nt: TGTGCCATCAGCACCACTTCGGATCAGCCCCAGCATTTT; d_gene: .; abundance: .; j_gene: TRBJ1-5; v_gene: TRBV10-3
CDR3aa: CASSQVAGGRNEQFF; CDR3nt: TGCGCCAGCAGCCAAGTAGCGGGGGGGCGGAATGAGCAGTTCTTC; d_gene: TRBD2; abundance: .; j_gene: TRBJ2-1; v_gene: TRBV4-1
CDR3aa: CASSSQREGEQFF; CDR3nt: TGTGCCAGCAGCTCCCAGCGGGAGGGCGAGCAGTTCTTC; d_gene: TRBD2; abundance: .; j_gene: TRBJ2-1; v_gene: TRBV5-4
CDR3aa: CASSRTGSSYEQYF; CDR3nt: TGTGCCAGCAGCCGGACAGGGAGCTCCTACGAGCAGTACTTC; d_gene: TRBD1; abundance: .; j_gene: TRBJ2-7; v_gene: TRBV7-3
CDR3aa: CASSVTGLAGGPADTQYF; CDR3nt: TGTGCCAGCAGCGTAACGGGACTAGCGGGGGGGCCGGCAGATACGCAGTATTTT; d_gene: TRBD2; abundance: .; j_gene: TRBJ2-3; v_gene: TRBV9
CDR3aa: CASSIISGQANYGYTF; CDR3nt: TGCGCCAGCAGCATAATTTCGGGACAAGCTAACTATGGCTACACCTTC; d_gene: .; abundance: .; j_gene: TRBJ1-2; v_gene: TRBV5-1
CDR3aa: CAWSSGLANTGELFF; CDR3nt: TGTGCCTGGAGTTCAGGCCTCGCGAACACCGGGGAGCTGTTTTTT; d_gene: .; abundance: .; j_gene: TRBJ2-2; v_gene: TRBV30
CDR3aa: CASKKELNTEAFF; CDR3nt: TGTGCCAGCAAGAAAGAGCTGAACACTGAAGCTTTCTTT; d_gene: .; abundance: .; j_gene: TRBJ1-1; v_gene: TRBV6-5
CDR3aa: CASSLLAGGSTDTQYF; CDR3nt: TGTGCCAGTAGTTTACTAGCGGGGGGGTCCACAGATACGCAGTATTTT; d_gene: TRBD2; abundance: .; j_gene: TRBJ2-3; v_gene: TRBV19
CDR3aa: CASSLEPGELFF; CDR3nt: TGTGCCAGCAGTTTAGAGCCCGGGGAGCTGTTTTTT; d_gene: .; abundance: .; j_gene: TRBJ2-2; v_gene: TRBV28
CDR3aa: CASSLVGGPNTGELFF; CDR3nt: TGTGCCAGCAGCTTAGTTGGCGGGCCGAACACCGGGGAGCTGTTTTTT; d_gene: .; abundance: .; j_gene: TRBJ2-2; v_gene: TRBV7-9
CDR3aa: CASSRDTGTRNTGELFF; CDR3nt: TGTGCCAGCAGCCGAGATACCGGGACTCGGAACACCGGGGAGCTGTTTTTT; d_gene: .; abundance: .; j_gene: TRBJ2-2; v_gene: TRBV3-1/TRBV3-2
CDR3aa: CASSEARTSGLVTEQFF; CDR3nt: TGTGCCAGCAGTGAAGCGAGGACTAGCGGTCTGGTCACTGAGCAGTTCTTC; d_gene: TRBD2; abundance: .; j_gene: TRBJ2-1; v_gene: TRBV6-1
CDR3aa: CASSPLAGGTGELFF; CDR3nt: TGTGCCAGCAGCCCTCTAGCGGGGGGCACCGGGGAGCTGTTTTTT; d_gene: TRBD2; abundance: .; j_gene: TRBJ2-2; v_gene: TRBV3-1/TRBV3-2
CDR3aa: CAWSPITGGYEQYF; CDR3nt: TGTGCCTGGAGCCCGATAACAGGGGGCTACGAGCAGTACTTC; d_gene: TRBD1; abundance: .; j_gene: TRBJ2-7; v_gene: TRBV30
CDR3aa: CASSLSSDRNQPQHF; CDR3nt: TGTGCCAGCAGTTTATCCTCAGACAGAAATCAGCCCCAGCATTTT; d_gene: .; abundance: .; j_gene: TRBJ1-5; v_gene: TRBV27
CDR3aa: CASSADRAVGYTF; CDR3nt: TGTGCCAGCAGCGCTGACAGGGCCGTCGGCTACACCTTC; d_gene: TRBD1; abundance: .; j_gene: TRBJ1-2; v_gene: TRBV27
CDR3aa: CASSIDHGTPNQPQHF; CDR3nt: TGTGCCAGTAGTATAGATCACGGGACACCTAATCAGCCCCAGCATTTT; d_gene: .; abundance: .; j_gene: TRBJ1-5; v_gene: TRBV19
CDR3aa: CASSRARSGANVLTF; CDR3nt: TGTGCCAGTAGTAGAGCCCGATCTGGGGCCAACGTCCTGACTTTC; d_gene: .; abundance: .; j_gene: TRBJ2-6; v_gene: TRBV19
CDR3aa: CASRYRDRAYTEAFF; CDR3nt: TGTGCCAGCAGGTATCGGGACAGGGCGTACACTGAAGCTTTCTTT; d_gene: TRBD1; abundance: .; j_gene: TRBJ1-1; v_gene: TRBV5-6
CDR3aa: CASSSSTGNTIYF; CDR3nt: TGCGCCAGCAGCTCCTCCACAGGAAACACCATATATTTT; d_gene: .; abundance: .; j_gene: TRBJ1-3; v_gene: TRBV5-1
CDR3aa: CASSDGGREQFF; CDR3nt: TGTGCCAGCAGCGACGGTGGGAGAGAGCAGTTCTTC; d_gene: .; abundance: .; j_gene: TRBJ2-1; v_gene: TRBV9
CDR3aa: CASSQEGRQGHYEQYF; CDR3nt: TGTGCCAGCAGCCAAGAGGGCCGACAGGGGCACTACGAGCAGTACTTC; d_gene: TRBD1; abundance: .; j_gene: TRBJ2-7; v_gene: TRBV3-1/TRBV3-2
CDR3aa: CAWSRGLAGDEQFF; CDR3nt: TGTGCCTGGAGTCGAGGACTAGCGGGAGACGAGCAGTTCTTC; d_gene: TRBD2; abundance: .; j_gene: TRBJ2-1; v_gene: TRBV30
CDR3aa: CRVERRAGIMKETQYF; CDR3nt: TGTCGTGTAGAGCGTAGAGCGGGGATTATGAAAGAGACCCAGTACTTC; d_gene: TRBD2; abundance: .; j_gene: TRBJ2-5; v_gene: TRBV24-1
CDR3aa: CASSSADRKYQPQHF; CDR3nt: TGTGCCAGTAGTTCCGCGGACAGGAAATATCAGCCCCAGCATTTT; d_gene: TRBD1; abundance: many; j_gene: TRBJ1-5; v_gene: TRBV19
CDR3aa: CASSSFQGGYTEAFF; CDR3nt: TGTGCCAGCAGTTCCTTCCAGGGGGGTTACACTGAAGCTTTCTTT; d_gene: TRBD1; abundance: .; j_gene: TRBJ1-1; v_gene: TRBV6-6
CDR3aa: CASSLGSTNYGYTF; CDR3nt: TGTGCCAGCAGCTTAGGTTCAACTAACTATGGCTACACCTTC; d_gene: .; abundance: .; j_gene: TRBJ1-2; v_gene: TRBV11-2
CDR3aa: CASGAGQTQETQYF; CDR3nt: TGTGCCAGCGGGGCGGGACAGACACAAGAGACCCAGTACTTC; d_gene: .; abundance: .; j_gene: TRBJ2-5; v_gene: TRBV2
CDR3aa: CASSSRFGEETQYF; CDR3nt: TGTGCTAGCAGCTCCAGATTCGGGGAAGAGACCCAGTACTTC; d_gene: .; abundance: .; j_gene: TRBJ2-5; v_gene: TRBV7-7